The clone carrying this TCR beta chain occurred many times. Its matching antigen is unknown. 5'RACE primed at constant segments yielded TCR alpha and TCR beta cDNA libraries bearing sample barcodes and UMIs. TCRdb reprocessed the 5' RACE reads via MiXCR and lists one record per CDR3 protein. Of nearly 350,000 distinct CDR3 sequences listed, 13% were seen once; the top ten hold around 21%. This entry belongs to a study of T-cell memory formation after mild COVID-19. Turning to the study itself: TCR clusters were mostly confined to one donor each.

The CDR3 extends over 14 amino acids. The V gene's germline CDR1 is SGHRS and CDR2 YFSETQ. The trim removed 4 bases at V and 7 bases at J, leaving 5 bases unmatched. Broader study findings: Certain responding clones were present in pre-infection memory, suggesting participation of cross-reactive memory.

The material sequenced was PBMCs or a T cell subset sorted from them (not recorded which). This clonotype was obtained from a man in his late teens or twenties who had mild COVID-19 (a few samples of this study predate the infection). Cell type and time point are not known. The genes are TRBV5-1 and TRBJ1-1; 12 nucleotides align to TRBD1. The CDR3 reads CASSPGQGAIEAFF. In DNA form, the CDR3 reads TGCGCCAGCAGCCCGGGACAGGGGGCCATTGAAGCTTTCTTT.